Presented here are 26 T cell receptor beta chains from one specimen sequenced in a study of T cells after posttransplantation cyclophosphamide. Here immunoSEQ multiplex PCR was the method, and the copy in TCRdb shows in-frame clones only, minus some. The sample records some 750 clones, roughly 82% being singletons. Sequencing input: gut tissue. These TCRs come from a man in his fifties.

This rearrangement joins TRBV27 to TRBJ1-2; D is unresolved. CDR1 MNHEY and CDR2 SMNVEV come from the germline V gene (reference sequence). This CDR3 region has 14 residues. Trimming pared 4 bases from V and 2 bases from J, leaving 11 bases between. CDR3 DNA: TGTGCCAGCAGTTGGTTCGGCGGCAACTATGGCTACACCTTC. Residues: CASSWFGGNYGYTF.

The gene calls are TRBV19 and TRBJ1-1, with D perhaps TRBD1 (5 bases). V was clipped by 9 bases and J by 11 bases, with 25 bases between them. The CDR3 runs 14 residues. CDR1 and CDR2 (germline): LNHDA, SQIVND (reference sequence). The CDR3 bases are TGTGCCAGCGGGCCCTCCGACAGTGCGTTGTTCGCTTTCTTT. Residues: CASGPSDSALFAFF.

The CDR3: CSVEVGVVREQFF. In DNA, the CDR3 is TGCAGCGTTGAAGTGGGCGTGGTTCGTGAGCAGTTCTTC. The chain recombines TRBV29-1 with TRBJ2-1; D uncertain. With 1 base removed from V and 9 bases from J, the gap between germline ends came to 13 bases. CDR1 and CDR2 (germline): SQVTM, ANQGSEA. The CDR3 contains 13 residues.

This chain joins TRBV19 and TRBJ2-2; 11 nucleotides match TRBD2. The J segment lost 5 bases and the V segment lost 0 bases, leaving 8 bases of the junction unmatched. The CDR3 length is 18 residues. Germline V CDR1 and CDR2: LNHDA, SQIVND (reference sequence). CDR3 amino acids: CASSIDLTSGRGTGELFF. The CDR3 DNA sequence: TGTGCCAGTAGTATAGATCTAACTAGCGGGAGAGGTACCGGGGAGCTGTTTTTT.

The rearrangement uses TRBV19 and TRBJ2-1, with TRBD2 matching 16 bases. The CDR3 contains 19 residues. The ends lost 7 bases at V and 9 bases at J; junction bases unmatched: 18. Per germline, CDR1 LNHDA and CDR2 SQIVND (reference sequence). CDR3 amino acids: CASTPGGFGTSGGAGEQFF. The DNA for the CDR3 is TGTGCCAGTACGCCCGGTGGTTTTGGGACTAGCGGGGGGGCCGGTGAGCAGTTCTTC.

About this clone: One end of the junction does not line up with germline, which may come from a read error. The chain employs TRBV11-2 and TRBJ2-3, with TRBD1 matching over 7 bases. Germline CDR1 SGHAT, CDR2 FQNNGV. There are 11 residues in the CDR3. The CDR3 protein is CASSLTGVRDF. The CDR3 nucleotides read TGTGCCAGCAGCCTCACAGGGGTAAGGGATTTT.

This clone was seen only a few times. The V call is TRBV6-4, the J call TRBJ1-2, with 7 bases fitting TRBD1. Germline V CDR1 and CDR2: MRHNA, SNTAGT. This CDR3 has 14 amino acids. V lost 5 bases to trimming and J lost 7 bases; unmatched junction nucleotides: 10. The CDR3 spells CASSPGQDSTGYTF. The DNA for the CDR3 is TGTGCCAGCAGTCCTGGACAGGACTCGACTGGCTACACCTTC.

The chain uses TRBV6-4 and TRBJ1-2, with TRBD1 matching 7 bases. Germline V gene sequence: CDR1 MRHNA, CDR2 SNTAGT. The CDR3 sequence is 14 residues long. J gave up 7 bases and V 5 bases, and 10 bases lay outside the gene matches. CDR3 DNA: TGTGCCAGCAGTCCTGGACAGGACTCGATTGGCTACACCTTC. This gives the protein CASSPGQDSIGYTF.

The chain recombines TRBV5-6 with TRBJ1-2; D gene unclear. V was pared by 4 bases and J by 0 bases, with 16 bases between. CDR1 is SGHDT and CDR2 is YYEEEE in the germline V gene. The CDR3 contains 16 residues. In DNA form, the CDR3 reads TGTGCCAGCAGCCCTCGAACTTACAGTTCTAACTATGGCTACACCTTC. Its translation is CASSPRTYSSNYGYTF.

The V and J genes are TRBV14 and TRBJ1-6; maybe TRBD1 (5 bases). Trimming removed 8 bases from V and 0 bases from J, with 5 bases in between. Per the germline V gene, CDR1 is SGHDN and CDR2 is FVKESK. The CDR3 is made up of 13 amino acids. The CDR3 nucleotides are TGTGCCAGCCAGGGCTCCTATAATTCACCCCTCCACTTT. Translated: CASQGSYNSPLHF. Full variable domain (rest looked up from reference TRBV14 and TRBJ1-6): EAGVTQFPSHSVIEKGQTVTLRCDPISGHDNLYWYRRVMGKEIKFLLHFVKESKQDESGMPNNRFLAERTGGTYSTLKVQPAELEDSGVYFCASQGSYNSPLHFGNGTRLTVT.

The chain carries TRBV9 and TRBJ2-3, with a tentative D call TRBD1 (6 bases). Germline V lookup: CDR1 SGDLS, CDR2 YYNGEE. V dropped 4 bases and J dropped 2 bases, with 11 bases sitting between them. The length of the CDR3 is 14 residues. CDR3 DNA: TGTGCCAGCAGCATCGAGGGGGTCACAGATACGCAGTATTTT. Translated, it gives CASSIEGVTDTQYF.

The gene calls are TRBV9 and TRBJ2-1; the match to TRBD2 covers 12 bases. The CDR3 length is 15 residues. Germline values: CDR1 SGDLS, CDR2 YYNGEE. J lost 4 bases, V lost 4 bases, and 3 bases had no gene match. CDR3: CASSNGLAGYNEQFF. For the CDR3, the DNA is TGTGCCAGCAGCAACGGACTAGCGGGGTACAATGAGCAGTTCTTC.

The chain couples TRBV27 to TRBJ1-2, with D perhaps TRBD1 (6 bases). V gave up 7 bases and J gave up 7 bases, with 25 bases separating them. Germline CDR1 and CDR2: MNHEY and SMNVEV (reference sequence). The CDR3 is made up of 16 amino acids. This chain's CDR3 is CASTLRGGTTLGGYTF. CDR3 DNA sequence: TGTGCCAGCACCCTAAGGGGGGGAACCACGTTGGGTGGCTACACCTTC.

J is TRBJ1-2 and V is TRBV5-4; a possible D gene is TRBD1 (5 bases). CDR1 and CDR2 from the germline V gene are SGHNT and YYREEE (reference sequence). The V and J ends lost 4 bases and 2 bases respectively, with 15 bases between them. The CDR3 has 15 amino acids. The chain's CDR3 is CASSPDSAYNYGYTF. The DNA of the CDR3 is TGTGCCAGCAGCCCCGACAGCGCCTACAACTATGGCTACACCTTC.

The V gene is TRBV6-1, the J gene TRBJ1-1, with a tentative D call TRBD1 (6 bases). The CDR3 sequence is 13 residues long. CDR1 and CDR2 from the germline V gene are MNHNS and SASEGT. Trimming removed 7 bases from V and 3 bases from J, with 12 bases in between. The CDR3 DNA reads as TGTGCCAGCATGGGGCAGGGGTACACTGAAGCTTTCTTT. It codes for CASMGQGYTEAFF.

The V gene is TRBV5-1, the J gene TRBJ2-3; 10 bases are shared with TRBD2. This CDR3 region has 15 residues. Trimming at V came to 2 bases and at J to 6 bases, leaving 6 bases not matched to a gene. CDR1 and CDR2 from the germline V gene are SGHRS and YFSETQ. Written as DNA, the CDR3 is TGCGCCAGCAGCTTACTAGCGGGAAATCGGGATACGCAGTATTTT. Amino acid sequence: CASSLLAGNRDTQYF.

The chain carries TRBV30 and TRBJ1-5; D remains ambiguous. This CDR3 region has 13 residues. The V end was cut by 0 bases, the J end by 4 bases, with 7 bases between. Germline lookup yields CDR1 GTSNPN and CDR2 SVGIG (reference sequence). The CDR3 is CAWSVSRNQPQHF. CDR3 nucleotides: TGTGCCTGGAGTGTAAGCCGGAATCAGCCCCAGCATTTT.

Only one count was recorded for this clone. The V call is TRBV18, the J call TRBJ2-7; 9 nucleotides match TRBD2. There are 14 residues in the CDR3. V shed 4 bases, J shed 2 bases, and the junction held 3 bases outside the gene matches. Per germline, CDR1 KGHSH and CDR2 LQKENI. CDR3 residues: CASSRASGTYEQYF. CDR3 DNA: TGTGCCAGCTCACGGGCTAGCGGGACCTACGAGCAGTACTTC. The full variable domain, completed using reference TRBV18 and TRBJ2-7, is NAGVMQNPRHLVRRRGQEARLRCSPMKGHSHVYWYRQLPEEGLKFMVYLQKENIIDESGMPKERFSAEFPKEGPSILRIQQVVRGDSAAYFCASSRASGTYEQYFGPGTRLTVT.

CDR3 sequence reads: CASSQTWSGSTDTQYF. CDR3 nucleotide sequence: TGTGCCAGCAGCCAAACATGGAGCGGGAGCACAGATACGCAGTATTTT. The genes are TRBV9 and TRBJ2-3; perhaps TRBD2 as D (6 bases). Looked up from germline, CDR1 is SGDLS and CDR2 is YYNGEE. Trimming left V 4 bases short and J 0 bases short, with 15 bases between. There are 16 residues in the CDR3.

Concerning this clone: The junction shows a germline mismatch at one end, possibly a read error. Other DNA sequences in this sample translate to the same CDR3. This chain uses TRBV5-4 with TRBJ2-2; tentatively, D is TRBD2 (5 bases). The germline gives CDR1 SGHNT, CDR2 YYREEE (reference sequence). This CDR3 spans 12 amino acids. In nucleotides, the CDR3 is TGTGCCAGCAGCCTAGGCCCCGGGGAGTTGTTTTTT. The encoded protein is CASSLGPGELFF.

This chain uses TRBV19 with TRBJ2-6; no reliable D call. V lost 1 base, J lost 2 bases, and 9 bases lay in between. There are 16 residues in the CDR3. Germline CDR1 and CDR2: LNHDA and SQIVND (reference sequence). The CDR3 coding sequence is TGTGCCAGTAGTATAGTGCCCGTAGCTGGGGCCAACGTCCTGACTTTC. Protein product: CASSIVPVAGANVLTF.

V usage is TRBV7-9 and J usage is TRBJ1-5; no definite D call. Looked up from germline, CDR1 is SEHNR and CDR2 is FQNEAQ (reference sequence). The CDR3 totals 12 residues. V was clipped by 3 bases and J by 7 bases, with 7 bases between them. CDR3: CASSFPGQPQHF. In DNA form, the CDR3 reads TGTGCCAGCAGCTTCCCCGGGCAGCCCCAGCATTTT.

The chain recombines TRBV6-1 with TRBJ2-1, with TRBD2 identical over 10 bases. This CDR3 is 14 amino acids long. J was trimmed by 4 bases and V by 6 bases; bases with no gene match: 3. In germline, CDR1 is MNHNS, CDR2 SASEGT. CDR3 sequence (DNA): TGTGCCAGCAGACTAGCGGGACTTTACAATGAGCAGTTCTTC. Translating it yields CASRLAGLYNEQFF.

V usage is TRBV18 and J usage is TRBJ1-1; no clear D. Looked up from germline, CDR1 is KGHSH and CDR2 is LQKENI. The length of the CDR3 is 13 residues. V was trimmed by 4 bases and J by 0 bases, leaving 6 bases between them. CDR3 protein: CASSQVVNTEAFF. In DNA, the CDR3 is TGTGCCAGCTCACAAGTAGTGAACACTGAAGCTTTCTTT. Complete variable domain (other parts from reference TRBV18 and TRBJ1-1): NAGVMQNPRHLVRRRGQEARLRCSPMKGHSHVYWYRQLPEEGLKFMVYLQKENIIDESGMPKERFSAEFPKEGPSILRIQQVVRGDSAAYFCASSQVVNTEAFFGQGTRLTVV.

The V and J genes are TRBV9 and TRBJ1-2; maybe TRBD1 (6 bases). CDR1 is SGDLS and CDR2 is YYNGEE in the germline V gene. V lost 4 bases and J lost 6, with 16 bases in between. This CDR3 region has 14 residues. The CDR3 loop reads CASSPRTVGDGYTF. The DNA of the CDR3 is TGTGCCAGCAGCCCCAGGACAGTGGGGGATGGCTACACCTTC.

The chain carries TRBV19 and TRBJ2-2; D gene uncertain. The CDR3 is 14 residues long. The germline V gene encodes CDR1 LNHDA and CDR2 SQIVND (reference sequence). Trimming pared 7 bases from V and 4 bases from J, leaving 13 bases between. The CDR3 region has the DNA TGTGCCAGTAAAACATCCAGAGGCACCGGGGAGCTGTTTTTT. Amino acid sequence: CASKTSRGTGELFF. Using reference TRBV19 and TRBJ2-2 for the parts outside the CDR3, the full variable domain is DGGITQSPKYLFRKEGQNVTLSCEQNLNHDAMYWYRQDPGQGLRLIYYSQIVNDFQKGDIAEGYSVSREKKESFPLTVTSAQKNPTAFYLCASKTSRGTGELFFGEGSRLTVL.